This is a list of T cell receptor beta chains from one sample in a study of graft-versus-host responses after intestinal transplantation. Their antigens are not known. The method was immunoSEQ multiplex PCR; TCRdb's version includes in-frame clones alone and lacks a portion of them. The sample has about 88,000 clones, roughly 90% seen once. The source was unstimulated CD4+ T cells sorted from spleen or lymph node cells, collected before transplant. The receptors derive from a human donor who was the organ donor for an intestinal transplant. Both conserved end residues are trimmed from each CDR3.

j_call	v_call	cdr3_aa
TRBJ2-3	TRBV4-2	ASSLSISGDTQY
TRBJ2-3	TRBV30	AWSAKRGGRVPDTQY
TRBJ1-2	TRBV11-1	ASSGTGGRVGYT
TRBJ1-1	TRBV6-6	ASSIIGEGKAF
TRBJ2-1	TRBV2	ASSGSRWWRGGPPEQF
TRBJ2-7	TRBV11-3	ASSALRQGLSEQY
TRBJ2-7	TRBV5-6	ASSFRGSYEQY
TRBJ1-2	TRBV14	ASSLQGEPNYGYT
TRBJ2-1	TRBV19	ASSILAGGWVDEQF
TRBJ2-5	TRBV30	AWSHSRLGTRETQY
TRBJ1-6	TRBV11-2	ASSLFRGQSPLH
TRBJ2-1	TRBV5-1	ASSLVSSGTWNEQF
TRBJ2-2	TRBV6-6	ASRYGQGTGELF
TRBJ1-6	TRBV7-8	ASSLDIYNSPLH
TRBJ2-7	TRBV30	AWQGPYEQY
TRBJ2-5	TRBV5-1	ASSFAPEETQY
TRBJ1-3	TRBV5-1	ASHASSGNTIY
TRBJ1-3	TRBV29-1	SVGWAGSGNTIY
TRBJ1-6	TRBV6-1	ASTSPPGYSPLH
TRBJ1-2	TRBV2	ASSPQGFYGYT
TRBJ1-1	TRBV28	ASSLTGRGTEAF
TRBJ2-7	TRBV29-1	SVELLAGGSEQY
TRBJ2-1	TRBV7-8	ASSSTSGRVYEQF
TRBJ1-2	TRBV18	ASSPPGSLPFYGYT
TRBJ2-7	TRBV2	ASREGPLAGYEQY
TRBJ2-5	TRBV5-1	ASSTGVAGKETQY
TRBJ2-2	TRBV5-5	ASSLLATGELF
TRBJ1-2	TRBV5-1	ASSWDRGLGYGYT
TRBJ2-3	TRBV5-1	ASSLIAGSMADTQY
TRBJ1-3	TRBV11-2	ASSLVVGNTIY
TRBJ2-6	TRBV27	ASQGQYSGANVLT
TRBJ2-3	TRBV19	ASTSGGAGDTQY
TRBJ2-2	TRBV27	ASSATRDSRPGELF
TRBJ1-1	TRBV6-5	ASSRPHPGEI
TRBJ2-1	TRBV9	ASSVDDPVSRSTHNEQF
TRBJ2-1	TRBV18	ASSSFPGQGYNEQF
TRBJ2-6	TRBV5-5	ASSRTGQGPRGANVLT
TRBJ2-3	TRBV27	ASSLSGLVTDTQY
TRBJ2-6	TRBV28	ASKTARFLAGLYGANVLT
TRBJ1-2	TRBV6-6	ASQGTGSHGYT
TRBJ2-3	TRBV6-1	ASSGRAAAGTDTQY
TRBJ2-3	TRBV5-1	ASSSVGAGADTQY
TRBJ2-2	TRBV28	ASSQLSGSLTGELF
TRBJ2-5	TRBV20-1	SAWRETQY
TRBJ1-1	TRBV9	ASSAYTGGWAEAF
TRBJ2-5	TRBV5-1	ASSLQYQAPYQETQY
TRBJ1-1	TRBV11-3	ASSSRTGLTLEAF
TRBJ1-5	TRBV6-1	ASRTGMEQPQH
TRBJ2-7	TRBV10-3	AISERDFRYSYEQY
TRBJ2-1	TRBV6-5	ASSYSTSGSYNEQF
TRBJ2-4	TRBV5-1	ASRADGQLAKNIQY
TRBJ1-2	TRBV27	ASRRTGDTNYGYT
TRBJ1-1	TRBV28	ASRIGGTEAF
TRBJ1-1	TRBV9	ASSAGGTVGFEAF
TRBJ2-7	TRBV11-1	ASSLAAGTAHYEQY
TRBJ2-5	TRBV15	ATSRVRRQEETQY
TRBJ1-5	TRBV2	ASSVDYSNQPQH